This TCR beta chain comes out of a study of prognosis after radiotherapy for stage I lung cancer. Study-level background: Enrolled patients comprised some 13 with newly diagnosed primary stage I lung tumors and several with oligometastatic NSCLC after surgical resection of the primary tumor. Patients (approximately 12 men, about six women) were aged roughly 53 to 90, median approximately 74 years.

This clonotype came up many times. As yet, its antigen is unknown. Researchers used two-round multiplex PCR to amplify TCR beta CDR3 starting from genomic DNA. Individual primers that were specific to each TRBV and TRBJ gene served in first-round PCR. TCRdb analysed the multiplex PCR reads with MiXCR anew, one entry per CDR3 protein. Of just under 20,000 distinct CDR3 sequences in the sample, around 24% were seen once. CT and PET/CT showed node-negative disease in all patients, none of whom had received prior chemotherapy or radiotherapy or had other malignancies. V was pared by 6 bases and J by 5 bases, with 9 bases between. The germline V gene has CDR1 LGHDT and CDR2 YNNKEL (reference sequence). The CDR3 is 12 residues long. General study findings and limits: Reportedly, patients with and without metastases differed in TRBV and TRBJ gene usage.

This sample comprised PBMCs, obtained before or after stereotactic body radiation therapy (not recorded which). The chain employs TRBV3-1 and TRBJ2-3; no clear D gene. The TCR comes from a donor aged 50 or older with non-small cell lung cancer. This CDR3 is CASSLLGDTQYF. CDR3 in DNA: TGTGCCAGCAGTCTCCTAGGAGATACGCAGTATTTT.